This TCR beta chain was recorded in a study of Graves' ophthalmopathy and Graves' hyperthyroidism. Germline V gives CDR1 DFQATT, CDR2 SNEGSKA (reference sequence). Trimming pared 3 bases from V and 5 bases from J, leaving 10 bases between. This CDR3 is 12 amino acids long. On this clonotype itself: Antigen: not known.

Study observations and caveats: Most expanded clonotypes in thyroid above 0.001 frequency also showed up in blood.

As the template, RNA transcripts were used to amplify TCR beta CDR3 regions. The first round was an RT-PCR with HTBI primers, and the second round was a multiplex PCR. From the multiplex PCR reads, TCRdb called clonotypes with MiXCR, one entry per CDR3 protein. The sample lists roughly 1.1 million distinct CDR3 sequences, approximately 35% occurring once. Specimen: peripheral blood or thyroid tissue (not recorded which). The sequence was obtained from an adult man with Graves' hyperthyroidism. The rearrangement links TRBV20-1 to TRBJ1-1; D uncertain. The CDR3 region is CSARSRETEAFF. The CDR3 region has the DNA TGCAGTGCTAGGAGTCGGGAGACTGAAGCTTTCTTT.